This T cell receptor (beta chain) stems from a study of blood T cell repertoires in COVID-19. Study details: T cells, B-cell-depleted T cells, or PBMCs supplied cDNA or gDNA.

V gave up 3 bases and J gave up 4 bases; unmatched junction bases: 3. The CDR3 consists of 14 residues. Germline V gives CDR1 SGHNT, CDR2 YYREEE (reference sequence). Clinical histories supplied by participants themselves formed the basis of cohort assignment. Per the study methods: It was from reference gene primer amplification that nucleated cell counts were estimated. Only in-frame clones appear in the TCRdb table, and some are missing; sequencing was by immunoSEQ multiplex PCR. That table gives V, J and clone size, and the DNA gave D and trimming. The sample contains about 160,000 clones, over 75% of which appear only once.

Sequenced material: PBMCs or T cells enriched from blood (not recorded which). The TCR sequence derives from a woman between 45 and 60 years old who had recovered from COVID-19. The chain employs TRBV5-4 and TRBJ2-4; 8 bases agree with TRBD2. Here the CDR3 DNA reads TGTGCCAGCAGCTCGGGAGGGCAGAAAAACATTCAGTACTTC. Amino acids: CASSSGGQKNIQYF.